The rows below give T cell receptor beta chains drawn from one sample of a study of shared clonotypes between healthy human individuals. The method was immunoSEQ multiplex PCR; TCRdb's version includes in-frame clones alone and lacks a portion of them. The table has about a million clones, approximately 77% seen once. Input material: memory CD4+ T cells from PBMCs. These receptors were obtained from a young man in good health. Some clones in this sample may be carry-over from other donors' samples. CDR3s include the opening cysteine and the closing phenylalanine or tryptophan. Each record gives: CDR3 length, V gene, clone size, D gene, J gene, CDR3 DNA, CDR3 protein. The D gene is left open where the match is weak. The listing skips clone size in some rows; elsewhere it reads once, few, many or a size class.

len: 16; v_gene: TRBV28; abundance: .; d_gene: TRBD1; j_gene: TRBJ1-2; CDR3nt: TGTGCCAGCAGTTTCCCGGGCAGGGGGCGCAGTTCTGGCTACACCTTC; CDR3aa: CASSFPGRGRSSGYTF
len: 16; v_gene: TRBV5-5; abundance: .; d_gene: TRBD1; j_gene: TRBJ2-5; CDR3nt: TGTGCCAGCAGCTTTTACAGGGGGAGAATTCAAGAGACCCAGTACTTC; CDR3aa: CASSFYRGRIQETQYF
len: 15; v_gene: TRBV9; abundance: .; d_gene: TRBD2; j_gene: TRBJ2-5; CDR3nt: TGTGCCAGCAGCGTAGACGGCGGGAGTTGGGAGACCCAGTACTTC; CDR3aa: CASSVDGGSWETQYF
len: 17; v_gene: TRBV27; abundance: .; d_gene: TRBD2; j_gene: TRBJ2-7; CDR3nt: TGTGCCAGCAGTACGCGGACTAGCGGGAGTCGTTTGAACGAGCAGTACTTC; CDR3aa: CASSTRTSGSRLNEQYF
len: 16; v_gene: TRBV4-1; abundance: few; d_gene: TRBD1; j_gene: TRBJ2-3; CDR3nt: TGCGCCAGCAGCCAAGCCAACAGGGGGGCCATAGATACGCAGTATTTT; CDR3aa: CASSQANRGAIDTQYF
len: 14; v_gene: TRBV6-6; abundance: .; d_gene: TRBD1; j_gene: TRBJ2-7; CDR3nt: TGTGCCAGCAGGCCCGGGACAGGGTTCTACGAGCAGTACTTC; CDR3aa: CASRPGTGFYEQYF
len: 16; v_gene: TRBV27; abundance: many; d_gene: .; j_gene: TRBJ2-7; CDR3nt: TGTGCCAGCAGTTTAGCCTGGCTAGGCGGAGTTGGAGAGCAGTACTTC; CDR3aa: CASSLAWLGGVGEQYF
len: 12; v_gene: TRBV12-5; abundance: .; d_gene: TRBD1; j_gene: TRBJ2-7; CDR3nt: TGTGCTAGTGGTTTGTTTCCGGGACAGCCCCACTTC; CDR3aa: CASGLFPGQPHF
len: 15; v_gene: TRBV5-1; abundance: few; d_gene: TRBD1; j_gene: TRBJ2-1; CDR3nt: TGCGCCAGCAGCCAGGGACAGGGTGATAACAATGAGCAGTTCTTC; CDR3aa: CASSQGQGDNNEQFF
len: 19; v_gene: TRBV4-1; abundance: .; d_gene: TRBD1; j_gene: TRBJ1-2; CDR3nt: TGCGCCAGCAGCCAAGTCTCCTCGACAGGGGGCGCGCCCTCTCTAGGCTACACCTTC; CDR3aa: CASSQVSSTGGAPSLGYTF
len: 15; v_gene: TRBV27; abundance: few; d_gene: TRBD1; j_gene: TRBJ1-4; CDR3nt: TGTGCCAGCAGTCCCCGGACAGGGCCAAATGAAAAACTGTTTTTT; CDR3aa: CASSPRTGPNEKLFF
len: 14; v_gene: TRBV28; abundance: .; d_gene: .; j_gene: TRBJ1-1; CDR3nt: TGTGCCAGCAGTTTCAACCTATGGGGCACTGAAGCTTTCTTT; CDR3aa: CASSFNLWGTEAFF
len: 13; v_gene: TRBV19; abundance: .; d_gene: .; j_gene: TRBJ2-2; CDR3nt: TGTGCCAGTAGTATAGACCCAACCGGGGAGCTGTTTTTT; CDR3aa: CASSIDPTGELFF
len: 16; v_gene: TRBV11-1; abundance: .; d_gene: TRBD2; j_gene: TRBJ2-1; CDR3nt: TGTGCCAGCAGCCCCCTAGGGACTAGCGGGAGCAATGAGCAGTTCTTC; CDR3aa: CASSPLGTSGSNEQFF